Each of the 29 T cell receptor beta chains below was sequenced from the same sample in a study of T cell changes during pregnancy in multiple sclerosis. The method was immunoSEQ multiplex PCR; TCRdb's version includes in-frame clones alone and lacks a portion of them. The sample has 85,000 to 90,000 clones, approximately 95% seen once. The material was peripheral blood, obtained after pregnancy. These receptors were obtained from a female donor in good health, enrolled as a control in a pregnancy study.

The chain links TRBV2 to TRBJ2-3, with TRBD1 identical over 7 bases. The CDR3 has 16 amino acids. Germline loops: CDR1 SNHLY, CDR2 FYNNEI. The ends lost 5 bases at V and 3 bases at J; junction bases unmatched: 11. For the CDR3, the DNA is TGTGCCAGCAGTCCCCAAGGACAGGTGATAACAGATACGCAGTATTTT. Translating gives CASSPQGQVITDTQYF.

The V gene is TRBV7-2, the J gene TRBJ2-7; 7 nucleotides match TRBD1. From germline, CDR1 is SGHTA and CDR2 FQGNSA. The V gene end was trimmed by 4 bases and the J gene end by 3 bases; junction bases not matched to a gene: 0. CDR3 length: 12 amino acids. DNA for the CDR3: TGTGCCAGCAGCTGGACAGGCTACGAGCAGTACTTC. Translating it yields CASSWTGYEQYF.

The V call is TRBV28, the J call TRBJ2-2, with D possibly being TRBD2 (5 bases). Germline CDR1 reads MDHEN; CDR2 reads SYDVKM. V was clipped by 5 bases and J by 7 bases, with 11 bases between them. This CDR3 contains 13 residues. The CDR3 spells CASSADFGGELFF. CDR3 coding DNA: TGTGCCAGCAGTGCGGACTTTGGCGGGGAGCTGTTTTTT.

This chain connects TRBV5-1 to TRBJ1-1, with a possible D match to TRBD1 (6 bases). CDR3 size: 16 residues. Trimming removed 5 bases at V and 3 bases at J, with 20 bases between. Germline CDR1 is SGHRS and CDR2 is YFSETQ. The DNA of the CDR3 is TGCGCCAGCAGGGGGGGGGCAGGGGTGTTCGACACTGAAGCTTTCTTT. Translation: CASRGGAGVFDTEAFF.

The chain links TRBV19 to TRBJ2-2; D uncertain. The CDR3 sequence is 16 residues long. Germline V gene lookup returns CDR1 LNHDA and CDR2 SQIVND (reference sequence). Deletions cut 3 bases from V and 3 bases from J, with 14 bases between. CDR3 DNA: TGTGCCAGTAGTATTGTTGGGTCGGCGGACACCGGGGAGCTGTTTTTT. Its translation is CASSIVGSADTGELFF.

CDR3 sequence: CSVLGGVKETQYF. The CDR3 DNA is TGCAGCGTCCTAGGGGGCGTCAAGGAGACCCAGTACTTC. The chain joins TRBV29-1 to TRBJ2-5, with 7 positions matching TRBD1. The ends lost 6 bases at V and 5 bases at J; junction bases unmatched: 9. Germline V gene data show CDR1 as SQVTM and CDR2 as ANQGSEA. The CDR3 extends over 13 amino acids.

This clone showed up just once. DNA of the CDR3: TGCGCCAGCAGTGAGTCGACTCACAGGGGGCGCGCAGCCTGCGGCACAGATACGCAGTATTTT. Its protein is CASSESTHRGRAACGTDTQYF. The V gene is TRBV10-1, the J gene TRBJ2-3; 9 bases are shared with TRBD1. With V trimmed by 0 bases and J by 1 base, 17 bases remained unmatched. The CDR3 contains 21 residues. CDR1 and CDR2 (germline): WNHNN, SYGVQD (reference sequence).

The chain has TRBV4-2 and TRBJ2-1; 10 nucleotides agree with TRBD1. Trimming removed 0 bases from V and 5 bases from J; junction bases left unmatched: 1. Germline values: CDR1 LGHNA, CDR2 YNFKEQ. The CDR3 runs 15 residues. The CDR3 loop reads CASSQEGTGDNEQFF. CDR3 DNA: TGTGCCAGCAGCCAAGAGGGGACAGGGGACAATGAGCAGTTCTTC.

The chain couples TRBV6-6 to TRBJ2-1; 7 bases are shared with TRBD2. V trimming: 5 bases; J trimming: 5 bases; junction bases outside the gene matches: 9. The CDR3 totals 15 residues. Germline CDR1 is MNHNY and CDR2 is SVGAGI (reference sequence). In DNA form, the CDR3 reads TGTGCCAGCAGTCTCAGCGGGAACCCTAACAATGAGCAGTTCTTC. It is translated as CASSLSGNPNNEQFF.

J is TRBJ1-2 and V is TRBV5-4; 8 bases match TRBD1. This CDR3 comprises 17 residues. Germline assignment: CDR1 SGHNT and CDR2 YYREEE (reference sequence). V was clipped by 0 bases and J by 5 bases; unmatched bases: 12. The CDR3 nucleotides are TGTGCCAGCAGCTTGGTCGGGACAGGTGCTTCAGGTTATGGCTACACCTTC. Its translation is CASSLVGTGASGYGYTF.

The V and J genes are TRBV7-8 and TRBJ2-1, with TRBD2 matching over 7 bases. Trimming took 2 bases from V and 0 from J; bases not matched to a gene: 4. Germline V gene lookup returns CDR1 SGHVS and CDR2 FQNEAQ. The CDR3 is made up of 16 amino acids. CDR3 DNA: TGTGCCAGCAGCTTAAACGGGAGGTACTCCTACAATGAGCAGTTCTTC. Translated, it gives CASSLNGRYSYNEQFF.

V is TRBV28 and J is TRBJ1-2, with 8 bases lining up with TRBD1. The CDR3 covers 13 residues. V lost 7 bases and J lost 2; bases outside the gene matches: 3. Germline-derived CDR1 and CDR2 are MDHEN and SYDVKM. CDR3 residues: CASIGQGNYGYTF. CDR3 DNA: TGTGCCAGCATCGGACAGGGAAACTATGGCTACACCTTC.

The chain carries TRBV28 and TRBJ1-5; 7 bases map to TRBD1. The CDR3 extends over 17 amino acids. The V and J ends lost 2 bases and 4 bases, in that order; junction bases with no gene match: 11. Germline loops: CDR1 MDHEN, CDR2 SYDVKM. CDR3 coding DNA: TGTGCCAGCAGTTTAAGGGTCAGGGGGACAGTAAATCAGCCCCAGCATTTT. Residues: CASSLRVRGTVNQPQHF.

J is TRBJ1-5 and V is TRBV10-3; tentatively, D is TRBD1 (6 bases). The germline V gene encodes CDR1 ENHRY and CDR2 SYGVKD. Trimming left V 3 bases short and J 7 bases short, with 19 bases between. The length of the CDR3 is 16 residues. The CDR3 is CAISDGGRGVSQPQHF. For the CDR3, the DNA is TGTGCCATCAGTGACGGGGGGCGCGGGGTTAGCCAGCCCCAGCATTTT.

This clone appeared a few times. The chain recombines TRBV4-1 with TRBJ2-7; unclear D gene. The CDR3 length is 14 residues. Trimming cost V 2 bases and J 3 bases, with 11 bases left between them. Germline V lookup: CDR1 MGHRA, CDR2 YSYEKL. CDR3 region: CASSQTGSYYEQYF. CDR3 bases: TGCGCCAGCAGCCAAACGGGTTCCTACTACGAGCAGTACTTC.

The chain joins TRBV14 to TRBJ1-3; no firm D call. Germline CDR1 and CDR2: SGHDN and FVKESK. V lost 3 bases and J 4 bases, leaving 19 bases between the germline ends. CDR3 length: 17 residues. Here the CDR3 reads CASSHQKARGAGNTIYF. The CDR3 region has the DNA TGTGCCAGCAGCCACCAAAAGGCCAGAGGTGCAGGAAACACCATATATTTT.

This clone was seen only once. V and J are TRBV10-2 and TRBJ1-4, with D possibly matching TRBD1 (5 bases). Looked up from germline, CDR1 is WSHSY and CDR2 is SAAADI. Trimming took off 3 bases at V and 8 bases at J, with 13 bases between the two ends. CDR3 length: 14 amino acids. Written as DNA, the CDR3 is TGCGCCAGCAGTGAAGGCAGGGCGGGGGAAAAACTGTTTTTT. Its translation: CASSEGRAGEKLFF.

The genes are TRBV28 and TRBJ2-3; possibly TRBD2 for D (7 bases). V gave up 5 bases and J gave up 4 bases, with 16 bases separating them. CDR1 and CDR2 (germline): MDHEN, SYDVKM. This CDR3 comprises 15 residues. The CDR3 spells CASSREGGSPDTQYF. The DNA for the CDR3 is TGTGCCAGCAGTCGCGAGGGGGGGAGTCCAGATACGCAGTATTTT.

The chain employs TRBV4-1 and TRBJ2-7; a weak D match, TRBD2 (5 bases). V lost 1 base and J 4 bases, leaving 8 bases between the germline ends. The CDR3 runs 13 residues. The germline gives CDR1 MGHRA, CDR2 YSYEKL. The CDR3 loop is CASSQVGVYEQYF. The CDR3 region has the DNA TGCGCCAGCAGCCAAGTCGGGGTGTACGAGCAGTACTTC.

The chain joins TRBV27 to TRBJ1-4, with 7 bases lining up with TRBD1. The CDR3 runs 15 residues. The V gene's germline CDR1 is MNHEY and CDR2 SMNVEV (reference sequence). The ends lost 5 bases at V and 3 bases at J; junction bases unmatched: 6. The CDR3 DNA follows: TGTGCCAGCAGTCCCGGGACAGATTCTAATGAAAAACTGTTTTTT. Its translation is CASSPGTDSNEKLFF.

The chain uses TRBV5-1 and TRBJ2-5; 7 bases align to TRBD1. V shed 0 bases, J shed 4 bases, and the junction held 3 bases outside the gene matches. From germline, CDR1 is SGHRS and CDR2 YFSETQ. The CDR3 consists of 14 residues. CDR3 bases: TGCGCCAGCAGCTTGGTAGGGGGCGGAGAGACCCAGTACTTC. Its protein is CASSLVGGGETQYF.

This chain uses TRBV7-2 with TRBJ2-7, with TRBD2 as a possible D gene (6 bases). The germline gives CDR1 SGHTA, CDR2 FQGNSA. V gave up 3 bases and J gave up 3 bases, with 12 bases separating them. The CDR3 extends over 14 amino acids. The CDR3 nucleotides are TGTGCCAGCAGCTTTGGCGGGAAATTCTACGAGCAGTACTTC. This codes for CASSFGGKFYEQYF.

The chain carries TRBV28 and TRBJ2-7, with 8 positions matching TRBD2. CDR1 and CDR2 from the germline V gene are MDHEN and SYDVKM. With V trimmed by 6 bases and J by 3 bases, 7 bases remained unmatched. This CDR3 comprises 14 residues. Written as DNA, the CDR3 is TGTGCCAGCAGGATAGCGGGACGAGGCTACGAGCAGTACTTC. Protein product: CASRIAGRGYEQYF.

The chain joins TRBV25-1 to TRBJ2-3; 12 nucleotides line up with TRBD1. CDR3 length equals 15 residues. V gave up 6 bases and J gave up 3 bases; unmatched junction bases: 4. Germline values: CDR1 MGHDK, CDR2 SYGVNS. This CDR3 is CASRMGQGATDTQYF. As DNA, the CDR3 is TGTGCCAGCAGAATGGGACAGGGGGCGACAGATACGCAGTATTTT.

The V and J genes are TRBV2 and TRBJ1-5; D remains ambiguous. The CDR3 runs to 14 residues. Per the germline V gene, CDR1 is SNHLY and CDR2 is FYNNEI. Trimming cost V 3 bases and J 2 bases, with 8 bases left between them. CDR3 sequence: CASSENAGNQPQHF. CDR3 nucleotides: TGTGCCAGCAGTGAGAATGCAGGCAATCAGCCCCAGCATTTT. Looking up the rest from reference TRBV2 and TRBJ1-5 gives the full variable domain: EPEVTQTPSHQVTQMGQEVILRCVPISNHLYFYWYRQILGQKVEFLVSFYNNEISEKSEIFDDQFSVERPDGSNFTLKIRSTKLEDSAMYFCASSENAGNQPQHFGDGTRLSIL.

This clone was seen once. The chain joins TRBV28 to TRBJ2-5, with 8 nucleotides matching TRBD2. The junction had 6 bases not matched to a gene; V was cut back by 2 bases and J by 4 bases. Germline CDR1 reads MDHEN; CDR2 reads SYDVKM. CDR3 length: 15 residues. The CDR3 bases are TGTGCCAGCAGTTTAGACGGTGCGGGAGGAGAGACCCAGTACTTC. The encoded protein is CASSLDGAGGETQYF. Drawing the rest from reference TRBV28 and TRBJ2-5, the complete variable domain is DVKVTQSSRYLVKRTGEKVFLECVQDMDHENMFWYRQDPGLGLRLIYFSYDVKMKEKGDIPEGYSVSREKKERFSLILESASTNQTSMYLCASSLDGAGGETQYFGPGTRLLVL.

The V and J genes are TRBV6-1 and TRBJ1-2; TRBD1 aligns across 10 bases. This CDR3 region has 15 residues. The V gene's germline CDR1 is MNHNS and CDR2 SASEGT. The junction had 3 bases not matched to a gene; V was cut back by 1 base and J by 4 bases. CDR3 sequence reads: CASSEGGTGVYGYTF. The CDR3 DNA sequence: TGTGCCAGCAGTGAAGGAGGGACAGGGGTCTATGGCTACACCTTC.

This chain connects TRBV15 to TRBJ2-7, with 10 bases fitting TRBD1. The germline gives CDR1 LNHNV, CDR2 YYDKDF (reference sequence). V dropped 3 bases and J dropped 6; count of bases not matched to a gene: 5. The CDR3 consists of 14 residues. This CDR3 reads CATSRDRGLGEQYF. CDR3 in DNA: TGTGCCACCAGCAGGGACAGGGGGTTAGGCGAGCAGTACTTC. Filled out from reference TRBV15 and TRBJ2-7, the complete variable domain reads DAMVIQNPRYQVTQFGKPVTLSCSQTLNHNVMYWYQQKSSQAPKLLFHYYDKDFNNEADTPDNFQSRRPNTSFCFLDIRSPGLGDTAMYLCATSRDRGLGEQYFGPGTRLTVT.

Points on this clone: Other DNA sequences from this sample encode an identical CDR3 as well. This chain's CDR3 is CASSSLSGRAWNEQFF. CDR3 in DNA: TGTGCCAGCAGCTCTCTTAGCGGGAGGGCCTGGAATGAGCAGTTCTTC. This chain uses TRBV7-9 with TRBJ2-1; 11 bases line up with TRBD2. Germline V gives CDR1 SEHNR, CDR2 FQNEAQ (reference sequence). This CDR3 is 16 amino acids long. V dropped 4 bases and J dropped 7; count of bases not matched to a gene: 9.